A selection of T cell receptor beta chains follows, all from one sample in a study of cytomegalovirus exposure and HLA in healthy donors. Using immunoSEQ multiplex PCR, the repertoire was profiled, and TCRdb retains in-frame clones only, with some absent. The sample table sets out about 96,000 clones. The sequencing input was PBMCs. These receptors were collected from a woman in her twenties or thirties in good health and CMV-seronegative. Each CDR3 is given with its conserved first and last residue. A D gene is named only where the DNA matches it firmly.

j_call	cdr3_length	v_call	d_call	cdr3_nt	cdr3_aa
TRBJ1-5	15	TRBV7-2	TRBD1	TGTGCCAGCAGCTCGGACAGGGCTGGCAATCAGCCCCAGCATTTT	CASSSDRAGNQPQHF
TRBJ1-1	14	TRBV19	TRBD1	TGTGCCAGTAGTACCCAACAGGGGAGCACTGAAGCTTTCTTT	CASSTQQGSTEAFF
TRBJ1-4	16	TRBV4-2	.	TGTGCCAGCAGCCAAGATGGGGGGTGGGCGGGTGAAAAACTGTTTTTT	CASSQDGGWAGEKLFF
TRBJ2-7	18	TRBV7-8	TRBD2	TGTGCCAGCAGCTTTGGGCTAGCGGGAGCGACATTCTCCTACGAGCAGTACTTC	CASSFGLAGATFSYEQYF
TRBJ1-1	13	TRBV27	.	TGTGCCAGCAGTTTACTCCGGGGGACTGAAGCTTTCTTT	CASSLLRGTEAFF
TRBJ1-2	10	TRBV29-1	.	TGCAGCGTTGACTCCGGGGGCTACACCTTC	CSVDSGGYTF
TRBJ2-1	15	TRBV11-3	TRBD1	TGTGCCAGCAGCGGGGGACAGGGCTCCTACAATGAGCAGTTCTTC	CASSGGQGSYNEQFF
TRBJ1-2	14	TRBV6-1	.	TGTGCCAGCAGTGAAGGGAGAACCAACTATGGCTACACCTTC	CASSEGRTNYGYTF
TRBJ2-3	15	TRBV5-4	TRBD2	TGTGCCAGCAGCTTGCGGGCGGGAGGGGCGGATACGCAGTATTTT	CASSLRAGGADTQYF
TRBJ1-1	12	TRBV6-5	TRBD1	TGTGCCAGCAGTTACCCACAGGGGGAAGCTTTCTTT	CASSYPQGEAFF
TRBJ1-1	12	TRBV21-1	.	TGTGCCAGCAGCATCGGTTACACTGAAGCTTTCTTT	CASSIGYTEAFF
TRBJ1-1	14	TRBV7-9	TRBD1	TGTGCCAGCAGCTCCGGGACAGGGAACACTGAAGCTTTCTTT	CASSSGTGNTEAFF
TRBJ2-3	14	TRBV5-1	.	TGCGCCAGCAGCCCATGGGACTTAACAGATACGCAGTATTTT	CASSPWDLTDTQYF
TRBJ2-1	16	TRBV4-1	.	TGCGCCAGCAGCCAAACTTCTAGCGAAAAATACAATGAGCAGTTCTTC	CASSQTSSEKYNEQFF
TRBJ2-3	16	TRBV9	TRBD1	TGTGCCAGCAGCGTAGTCGGGACAGGGAGGACAGATACGCAGTATTTT	CASSVVGTGRTDTQYF
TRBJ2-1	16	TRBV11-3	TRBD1	TGTGCCAGCAGCTACTCCAGGGGGAGCTCCTACAATGAGCAGTTCTTC	CASSYSRGSSYNEQFF
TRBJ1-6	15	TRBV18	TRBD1	TGTGCCAGCTCACCACCGGGTGACAGGGTAAAGGTCCTCCACTTT	CASSPPGDRVKVLHF
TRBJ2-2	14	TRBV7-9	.	TGTGCCAGCAGCCCCGACATTTTTACCGGGGAGCTGTTTTTT	CASSPDIFTGELFF
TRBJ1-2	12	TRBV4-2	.	TGTGCCAGCAGCCCCAGTCAGGCCTACTACACCTTC	CASSPSQAYYTF
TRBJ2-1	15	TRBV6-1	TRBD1	TGTGCCAGCAGCGTCGGGACAGGGAGCTACAATGAGCAGTTCTTC	CASSVGTGSYNEQFF
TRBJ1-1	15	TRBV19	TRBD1	TGTGCCAGTAGTACACGACAGGGGTCGGACACTGAAGCTTTCTTT	CASSTRQGSDTEAFF
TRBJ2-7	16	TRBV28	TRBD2	TGTGCCACTCGCCCGGGACATACTAGCGGAACCTACGAGCAGTACTTC	CATRPGHTSGTYEQYF
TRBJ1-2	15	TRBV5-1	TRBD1	TGCGCCAGCAGCTTAGGGGGCCTTTTAGACTATGGCTACACCTTC	CASSLGGLLDYGYTF
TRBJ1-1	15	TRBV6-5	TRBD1	TGTGCCAGCAGGGACACAACAGGGGTGGACACTGAAGCTTTCTTT	CASRDTTGVDTEAFF
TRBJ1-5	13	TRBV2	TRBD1	TGTGCCAGCAGCTGGGACAGGAATCAGCCCCAGCATTTT	CASSWDRNQPQHF
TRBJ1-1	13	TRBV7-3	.	TGTGCCAGCAGCGATCAGGGGAACACTGAAGCTTTCTTT	CASSDQGNTEAFF
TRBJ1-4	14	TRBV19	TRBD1	TGTGCCAGTAGTATCCAGGGGGCACCTACGAAACTGTTTTTT	CASSIQGAPTKLFF
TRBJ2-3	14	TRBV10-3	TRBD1	TGTGCCATCAGCCGGGACAGTCCCACAGATACGCAGTATTTT	CAISRDSPTDTQYF
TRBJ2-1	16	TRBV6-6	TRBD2	TGTGCCAGCAGTTACTCGGGGGGGAGTGTTTACAATGAGCAGTTCTTC	CASSYSGGSVYNEQFF
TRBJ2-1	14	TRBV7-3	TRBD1	TGTGCCAGCAGCCGAGCGGCAGGGGGCAATGAGCAGTTCTTC	CASSRAAGGNEQFF
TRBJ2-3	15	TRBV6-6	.	TGTGCCAGCACCTCCTCGAACAGCCAGCTAAATACGCAGTATTTT	CASTSSNSQLNTQYF
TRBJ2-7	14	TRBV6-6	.	TGTGCCAGTCAAGAACAGGCCAGCTCCTACGAGCAGTACTTC	CASQEQASSYEQYF
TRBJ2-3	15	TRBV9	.	TGTGCCAGCAGCCCGGGCGGGGCCCGCTTGGATACGCAGTATTTT	CASSPGGARLDTQYF
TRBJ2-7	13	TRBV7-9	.	TGTGCCAGCAGCTGGACAGAATCCTACGAGCAGTACTTC	CASSWTESYEQYF
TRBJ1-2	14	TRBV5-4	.	TGTGCCAGCAGCTTGGTGGGGGCTTTCCTGGGCTACACCTTC	CASSLVGAFLGYTF